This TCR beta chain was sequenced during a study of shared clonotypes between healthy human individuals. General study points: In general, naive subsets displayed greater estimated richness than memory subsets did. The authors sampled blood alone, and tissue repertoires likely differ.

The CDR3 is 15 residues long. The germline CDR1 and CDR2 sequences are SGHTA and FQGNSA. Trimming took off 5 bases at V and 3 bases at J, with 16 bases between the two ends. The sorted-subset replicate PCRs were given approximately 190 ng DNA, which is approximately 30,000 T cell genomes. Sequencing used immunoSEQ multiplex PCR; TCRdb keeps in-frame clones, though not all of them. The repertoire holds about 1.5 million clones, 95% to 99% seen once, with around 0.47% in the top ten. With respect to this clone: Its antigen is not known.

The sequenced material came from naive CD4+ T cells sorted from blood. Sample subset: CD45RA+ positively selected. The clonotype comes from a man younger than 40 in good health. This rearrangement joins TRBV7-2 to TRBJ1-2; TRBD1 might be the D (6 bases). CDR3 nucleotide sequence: TGTGCCAGCAGCCCCCGACAGGTTCCGTACTATGGCTACACCTTC. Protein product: CASSPRQVPYYGYTF. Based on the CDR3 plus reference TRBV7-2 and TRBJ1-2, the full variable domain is GAGVSQSPSNKVTEKGKDVELRCDPISGHTALYWYRQSLGQGLEFLIYFQGNSAPDKSGLPSDRFSAERTGGSVSTLTIQRTQQEDSAVYLCASSPRQVPYYGYTFGSGTRLTVV.